The source of this T cell receptor beta chain is a study of cytomegalovirus exposure and HLA in healthy donors. CDR1 and CDR2 (germline): MNHEY, SVGAGI. Trimming left V 2 bases short and J 4 bases short, with 6 bases between. The CDR3 has 13 residues. PCR was performed using 60 Vbeta and 13 Jbeta primers. TCRdb's table, derived via immunoSEQ multiplex PCR, lists solely in-frame clones and lacks some. This table has tens of thousands of clones, approximately 75% appearing once. The TCR was taken from a young man in good health and CMV-seropositive. The specimen sequenced was PBMCs. The chain uses TRBV6-5 and TRBJ2-1; D gene ambiguous. CDR3 sequence: CASSYLPYNEQFF. CDR3 coding DNA: TGTGCCAGCAGTTACCTCCCTTACAATGAGCAGTTCTTC.